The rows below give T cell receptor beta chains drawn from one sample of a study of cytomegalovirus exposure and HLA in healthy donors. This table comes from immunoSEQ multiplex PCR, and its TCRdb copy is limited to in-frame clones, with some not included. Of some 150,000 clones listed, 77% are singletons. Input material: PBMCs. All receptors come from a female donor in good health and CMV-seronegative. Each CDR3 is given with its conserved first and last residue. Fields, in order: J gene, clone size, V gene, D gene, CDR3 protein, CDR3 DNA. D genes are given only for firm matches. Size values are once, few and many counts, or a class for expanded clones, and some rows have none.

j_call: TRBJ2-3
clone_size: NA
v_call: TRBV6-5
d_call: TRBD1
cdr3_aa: CASSLGQSTDTQYF
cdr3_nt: TGTGCCAGCTCCCTGGGACAGAGCACAGATACGCAGTATTTT

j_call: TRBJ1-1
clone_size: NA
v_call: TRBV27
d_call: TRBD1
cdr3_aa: CASTPKVLGQGNTEAFF
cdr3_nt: TGTGCCAGCACCCCAAAGGTCCTGGGACAGGGGAACACTGAAGCTTTCTTT

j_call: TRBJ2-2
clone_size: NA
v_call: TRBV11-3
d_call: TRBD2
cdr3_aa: CASSLGGGRAGELFF
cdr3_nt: TGTGCCAGCAGCTTGGGGGGGGGACGGGCCGGGGAGCTGTTTTTT

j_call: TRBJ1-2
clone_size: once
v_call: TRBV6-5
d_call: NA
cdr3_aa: CASRTQEGYYGYTF
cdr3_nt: TGTGCCAGCAGGACACAGGAAGGTTACTATGGCTACACCTTC

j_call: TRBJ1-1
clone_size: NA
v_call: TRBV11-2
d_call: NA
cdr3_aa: CASSLEVVPEAFF
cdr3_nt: TGTGCCAGCAGCTTAGAAGTAGTTCCTGAAGCTTTCTTT

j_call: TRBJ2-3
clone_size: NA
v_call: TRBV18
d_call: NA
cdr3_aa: CASSPPRPLSSTDTQYF
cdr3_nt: TGTGCCAGCTCACCACCCCGCCCCCTGAGTAGCACAGATACGCAGTATTTT

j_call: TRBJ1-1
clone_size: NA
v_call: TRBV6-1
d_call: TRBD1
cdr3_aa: CASGLQGARSTEAFF
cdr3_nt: TGTGCCAGCGGTCTACAGGGGGCGCGGTCGACTGAAGCTTTCTTT

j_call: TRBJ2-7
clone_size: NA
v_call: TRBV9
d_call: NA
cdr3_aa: CASSVGGVGSYEQYF
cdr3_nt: TGTGCCAGCAGCGTAGGGGGGGTGGGTTCGTACGAGCAGTACTTC

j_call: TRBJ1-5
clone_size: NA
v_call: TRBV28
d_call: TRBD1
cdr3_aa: CASSQGQGVNQPQHF
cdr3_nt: TGTGCCAGCAGCCAGGGACAGGGGGTAAATCAGCCCCAGCATTTT

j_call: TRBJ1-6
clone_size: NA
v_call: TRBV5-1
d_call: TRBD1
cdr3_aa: CASSLQGTGRNSPLHF
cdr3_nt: TGCGCCAGCAGCTTGCAAGGGACAGGGAGGAATTCACCCCTCCACTTT

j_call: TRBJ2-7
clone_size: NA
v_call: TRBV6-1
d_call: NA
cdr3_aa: CASSETNFHRDPYEQYF
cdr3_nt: TGTGCCAGCAGTGAAACCAATTTTCACAGGGATCCCTACGAGCAGTACTTC

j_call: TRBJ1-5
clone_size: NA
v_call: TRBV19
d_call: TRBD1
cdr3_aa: CASSLHTGGSSQPQHF
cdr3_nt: TGTGCCAGTAGTCTTCACACAGGGGGCTCTAGTCAGCCCCAGCATTTT

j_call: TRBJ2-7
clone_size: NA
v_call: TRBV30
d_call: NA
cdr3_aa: CAWSGGQLSYEQYF
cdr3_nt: TGTGCCTGGAGTGGCGGCCAACTCTCCTACGAGCAGTACTTC

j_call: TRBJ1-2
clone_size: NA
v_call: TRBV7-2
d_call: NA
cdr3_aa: CTSSLTGDNYGYTF
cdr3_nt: TGTACCAGCAGCTTGACAGGCGATAACTATGGCTACACCTTC

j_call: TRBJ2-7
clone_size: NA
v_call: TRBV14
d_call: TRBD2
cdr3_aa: CASSQALAGYEQYF
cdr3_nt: TGTGCCAGCAGCCAGGCCCTAGCGGGCTACGAGCAGTACTTC

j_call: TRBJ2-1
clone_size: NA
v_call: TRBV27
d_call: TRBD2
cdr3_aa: CASSLVAGGRGNEQFF
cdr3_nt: TGTGCCAGCAGTTTAGTAGCGGGAGGTAGGGGCAATGAGCAGTTCTTC

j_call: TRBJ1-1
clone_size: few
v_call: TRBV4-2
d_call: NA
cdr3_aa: CASSQVTRGLGTEAFF
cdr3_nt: TGTGCCAGCAGTCAAGTGACACGGGGGTTGGGCACTGAAGCTTTCTTT

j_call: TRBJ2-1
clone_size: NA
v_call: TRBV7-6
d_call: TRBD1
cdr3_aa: CASSFSETGGKNEQFF
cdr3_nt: TGTGCCAGCAGCTTTTCCGAGACAGGGGGCAAAAATGAGCAGTTCTTC

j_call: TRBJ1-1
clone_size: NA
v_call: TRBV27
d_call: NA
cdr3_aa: CASSLSRAGTEAFF
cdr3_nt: TGTGCCAGCAGCCTCTCCCGGGCGGGGACTGAAGCTTTCTTT

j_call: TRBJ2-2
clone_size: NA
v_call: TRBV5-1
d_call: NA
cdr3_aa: CASRLDSPNTGELFF
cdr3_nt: TGCGCCAGCAGATTAGACAGCCCGAACACCGGGGAGCTGTTTTTT

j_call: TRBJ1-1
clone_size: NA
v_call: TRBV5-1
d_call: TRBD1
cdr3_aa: CASSVSGTEVELAEAFF
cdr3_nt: TGCGCCAGCAGCGTATCCGGGACAGAAGTGGAACTGGCTGAAGCTTTCTTT

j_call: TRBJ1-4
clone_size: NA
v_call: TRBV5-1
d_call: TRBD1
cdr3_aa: CASSVGQGNGEKLFF
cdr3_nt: TGCGCCAGCAGCGTCGGACAGGGGAACGGAGAAAAACTGTTTTTT

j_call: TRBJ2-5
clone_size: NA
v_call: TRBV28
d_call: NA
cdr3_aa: CAGAGSGETQYF
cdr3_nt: TGTGCCGGGGCGGGGTCAGGGGAGACCCAGTACTTC

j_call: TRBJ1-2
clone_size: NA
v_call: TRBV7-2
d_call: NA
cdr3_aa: CASSLGTGRIHGYTF
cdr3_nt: TGTGCCAGCAGCTTAGGAACAGGGCGAATCCATGGCTACACCTTC

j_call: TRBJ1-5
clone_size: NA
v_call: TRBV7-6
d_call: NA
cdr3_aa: CASSIQQGQPQHF
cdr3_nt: TGTGCCAGCAGCATCCAACAGGGTCAGCCCCAGCATTTT

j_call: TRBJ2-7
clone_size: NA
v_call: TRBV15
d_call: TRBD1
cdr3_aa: CATSIGTGTGYEQYF
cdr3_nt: TGTGCCACCAGCATTGGAACCGGGACAGGGTACGAGCAGTACTTC

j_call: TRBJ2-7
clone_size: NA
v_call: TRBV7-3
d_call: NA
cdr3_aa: CASSWGMTAGGYEQYF
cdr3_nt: TGTGCCAGCAGCTGGGGTATGACAGCCGGAGGGTACGAGCAGTACTTC

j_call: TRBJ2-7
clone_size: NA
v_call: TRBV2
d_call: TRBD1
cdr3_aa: CASRTGGTHEQYF
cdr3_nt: TGTGCCTCCCGAACAGGGGGGACCCACGAGCAGTACTTC

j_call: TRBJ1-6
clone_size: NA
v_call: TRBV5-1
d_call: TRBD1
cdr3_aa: CASSLGTENSPLHF
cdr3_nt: TGCGCCAGCAGCTTAGGGACAGAGAATTCACCCCTCCACTTT

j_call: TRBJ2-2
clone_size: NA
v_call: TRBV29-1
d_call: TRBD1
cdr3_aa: CSVEGRQGANTGELFF
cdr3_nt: TGCAGCGTTGAAGGGAGACAGGGGGCGAACACCGGGGAGCTGTTTTTT

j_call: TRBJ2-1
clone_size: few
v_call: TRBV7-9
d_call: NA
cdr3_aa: CASSYDQVGEQFF
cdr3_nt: TGTGCCAGCAGCTACGACCAGGTTGGTGAGCAGTTCTTC

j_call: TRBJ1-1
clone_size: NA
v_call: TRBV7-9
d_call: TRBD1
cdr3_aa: CASSIGQANTEAFF
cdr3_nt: TGTGCCAGCAGCATCGGACAGGCGAACACTGAAGCTTTCTTT

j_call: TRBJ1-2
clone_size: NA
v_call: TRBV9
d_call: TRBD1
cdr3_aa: CASSVGGQAFEGYTF
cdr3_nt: TGTGCCAGCAGCGTAGGGGGACAGGCCTTTGAAGGCTACACCTTC

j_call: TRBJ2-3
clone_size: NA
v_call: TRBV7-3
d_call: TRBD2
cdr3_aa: CASSPMERGGQDTQYF
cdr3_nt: TGTGCCAGCAGCCCCATGGAGCGGGGGGGCCAGGATACGCAGTATTTT

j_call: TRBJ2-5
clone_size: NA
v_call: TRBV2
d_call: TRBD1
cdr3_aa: CASSELRGPQETQYF
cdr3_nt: TGTGCCAGCAGTGAATTGAGGGGGCCCCAAGAGACCCAGTACTTC

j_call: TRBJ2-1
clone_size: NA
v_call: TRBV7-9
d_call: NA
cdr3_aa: CASSGKEGAYNEQFF
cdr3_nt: TGTGCCAGCAGCGGAAAAGAGGGGGCCTACAATGAGCAGTTCTTC

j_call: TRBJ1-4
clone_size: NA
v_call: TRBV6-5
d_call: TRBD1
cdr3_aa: CASGNRGLEGEKLFF
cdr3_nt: TGTGCCAGCGGAAACAGGGGCCTGGAGGGTGAAAAACTGTTTTTT

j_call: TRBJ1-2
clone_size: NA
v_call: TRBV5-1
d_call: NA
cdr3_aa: CASSGSGLQGGYGYTF
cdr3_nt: TGCGCCAGCAGCGGATCCGGGCTACAGGGAGGGTATGGCTACACCTTC

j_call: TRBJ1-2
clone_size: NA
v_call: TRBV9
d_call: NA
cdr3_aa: CASSADAELGGYTF
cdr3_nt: TGTGCCAGCAGCGCCGACGCGGAATTGGGTGGCTACACCTTC

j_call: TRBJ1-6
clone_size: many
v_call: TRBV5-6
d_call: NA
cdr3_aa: CASSLESVYNSPLHF
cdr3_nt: TGTGCCAGCAGCTTGGAGTCAGTTTATAATTCACCCCTCCACTTT

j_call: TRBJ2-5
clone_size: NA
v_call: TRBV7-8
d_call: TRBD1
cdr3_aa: CASSTARDRIETQYF
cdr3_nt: TGTGCCAGCAGCACCGCCCGGGACAGGATAGAGACCCAGTACTTC

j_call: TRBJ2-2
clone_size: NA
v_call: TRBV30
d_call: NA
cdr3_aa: CAWSWTNEGANTGELFF
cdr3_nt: TGTGCCTGGAGCTGGACTAATGAGGGGGCAAACACCGGGGAGCTGTTTTTT

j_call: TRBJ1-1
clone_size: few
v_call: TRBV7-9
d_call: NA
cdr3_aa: CASMPLGQIVNTEAFF
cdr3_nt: TGTGCCAGCATGCCCTTGGGACAAATAGTGAACACTGAAGCTTTCTTT

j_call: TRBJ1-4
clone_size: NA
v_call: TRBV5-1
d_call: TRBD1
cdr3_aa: CASSARQGRREKLFF
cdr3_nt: TGCGCCAGCAGCGCCCGACAGGGAAGACGGGAAAAACTGTTTTTT

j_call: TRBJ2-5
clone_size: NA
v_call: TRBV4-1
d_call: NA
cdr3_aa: CASSHREQETQYF
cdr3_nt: TGCGCCAGCAGCCACCGCGAACAAGAGACCCAGTACTTC

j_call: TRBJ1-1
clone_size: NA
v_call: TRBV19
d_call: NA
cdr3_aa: CASSIWFQSEAFF
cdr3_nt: TGTGCCAGTAGTATCTGGTTTCAGTCTGAAGCTTTCTTT

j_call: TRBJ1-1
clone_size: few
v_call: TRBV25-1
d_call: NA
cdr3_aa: CASSDLVNTEAFF
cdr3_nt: TGTGCCAGCAGTGATCTAGTAAACACTGAAGCTTTCTTT

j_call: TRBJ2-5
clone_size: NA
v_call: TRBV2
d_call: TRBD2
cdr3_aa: CASRREEETQYF
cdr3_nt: TGTGCCAGCAGGCGGGAGGAAGAGACCCAGTACTTC

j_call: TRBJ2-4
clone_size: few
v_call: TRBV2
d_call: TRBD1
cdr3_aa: CARRSSEGASNIQYF
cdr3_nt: TGTGCCAGACGCTCATCCGAGGGGGCTTCAAACATTCAGTACTTC

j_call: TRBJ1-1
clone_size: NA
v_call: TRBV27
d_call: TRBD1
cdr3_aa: CASSLWKTGGDTEAFF
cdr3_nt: TGTGCCAGCAGTTTATGGAAGACAGGGGGTGACACTGAAGCTTTCTTT

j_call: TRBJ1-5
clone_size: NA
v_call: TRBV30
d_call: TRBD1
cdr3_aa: CAWSSGGSKPQHF
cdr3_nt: TGTGCCTGGAGCTCAGGGGGCAGTAAGCCCCAGCATTTT

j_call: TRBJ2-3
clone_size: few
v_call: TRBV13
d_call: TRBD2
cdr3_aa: CASRSGGGDTQYF
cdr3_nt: TGTGCCAGCAGATCCGGCGGGGGGGATACGCAGTATTTT

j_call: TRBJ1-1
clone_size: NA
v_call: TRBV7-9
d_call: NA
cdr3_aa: CASSLSGQWNTEAFF
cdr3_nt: TGTGCCAGCAGCTTATCAGGGCAGTGGAACACTGAAGCTTTCTTT

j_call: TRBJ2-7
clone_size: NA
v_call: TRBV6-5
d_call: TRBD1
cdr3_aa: CASSYSRQGGYEQYF
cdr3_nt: TGTGCCAGCAGTTACTCGCGACAGGGGGGGTACGAGCAGTACTTC

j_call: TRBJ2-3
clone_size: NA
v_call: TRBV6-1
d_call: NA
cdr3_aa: CASSSRQASTDTQYF
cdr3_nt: TGTGCCAGCAGTTCCCGGCAGGCTAGCACAGATACGCAGTATTTT